Below are 2 T cell receptor beta chains sequenced from a single sample in a study of T-cell reconstitution after alpha-beta-depleted transplantation in children. Preparation of the TCRbeta library was carried out with unique molecular identifiers. TCRdb re-derived calls from the PCR reads in MiXCR, one entry per CDR3 protein. The sample holds approximately 300,000 distinct CDR3 sequences, 11% seen once. Sequences were derived from peripheral blood, sampled 180 days after TCRalphabeta/CD19-depleted stem cell transplant. The receptors were gathered from a male patient aged 2 to 10 who had a stem cell transplant for chronic granulomatous disease, so the T cells may come from the graft donor.

This clonotype occurred many times. This sequence joins TRBV12-3 or TRBV12-4 and TRBJ2-7, with D perhaps being TRBD1 or TRBD2 (5 bases each). V lost 3 bases to trimming and J lost 5 bases, with 11 bases between them. The CDR3 is made up of 13 amino acids. The CDR3 sequence: CASSFARGNEQYF. The CDR3 DNA follows: TGTGCCAGCAGTTTTGCCCGGGGCAACGAGCAGTACTTC.

There are many counts of this clonotype. V and J are TRBV12-3 or TRBV12-4 and TRBJ2-7; 9 bases fit TRBD1. Unmatched junction bases numbered 8, after V lost 4 bases and J lost 4 bases. The CDR3 has 15 residues. This CDR3 is CASSYPGTGLYEQYF. For the CDR3, the DNA is TGTGCCAGCAGTTACCCCGGGACAGGGTTGTACGAGCAGTACTTC.